The TCR beta chain under discussion was sequenced for a study of beta chain features in type 1 diabetes (dated by TCRdb to the late 2010s). In terms of the full investigation: Mean age, gender distribution, total cell number and subset yield did not differ between patients and healthy donors. The study compared TCRB repertoires of sorted circulating CD4+ T cell subsets between recently diagnosed type 1 diabetes patients and matched healthy donors. Across all samples, almost 110 million sorted cells were examined, and cell number per subset correlated strongly with RNA yield. Whereas all 28 donors provided naive and central memory subsets, regulatory and stem cell-like memory subsets were isolated from just 8 patients and roughly 8 healthy donors.

CDR1 and CDR2 are read off the germline V gene as SGHTA and FQGNSA. The CDR3 runs 13 amino acids, cysteine and phenylalanine included. CDR3 DNA only is kept here, 39 bases in frame from base 1. Between the V and J ends, shortened by 5 bases and 4 bases respectively, the junction contains 8 bases. All of the isolated RNA was reverse transcribed with the High Capacity cDNA Reverse Transcription Kit, so expressed TCRB transcripts were sequenced. Deep immunoSEQ sequencing was performed on naive, central memory and regulatory T cell samples, with an average of around 3.4 million total reads per sample. Sorted cells were lysed in RLT buffer, and RNA was extracted using DNase-treated RNeasy Micro or Mini kits according to cell number. Each cell subset was processed on its own to prevent cross-contamination, while patient and healthy donor samples were processed together. Using the immunoSEQ multiplex PCR, TCRB sequences were amplified from cDNA into 87-bp fragments spanning the CDR3 region. Amplicons were sequenced on the Illumina HiSeq platform. Per the authors' processing: PCR bias was computationally corrected using synthetic template baselines, reads within Hamming distance 2 were collapsed, and singletons that could not be merged were discarded. Reads were aligned to IMGT to assign V, D and J genes, CDR3 length, and insertions or deletions at six rearrangement sites. Clonotype counts were normalized to sorted cell number within each subset before computing true diversity and Gini coefficients with the tcR R package. The overlap coefficient, calculated on TCRB nucleotide sequences, was used to measure repertoire sharing. Here the immuneACCESS table is served through TCRdb, limited to in-frame sequences with V and J called. Missing clones are a known gap in these copies; in checked studies unresolved V genes cover under half, and the rest lacks a known reason. V and J calls plus clone size are reproduced from that table; the DNA served to infer D and trimming. Counted in this sample were some 300,000 clones; approximately 8.1% of them appeared once. Of the sample, roughly 1% falls within the top ten clones.

General findings and caveats noted by the study authors: Patients with type 1 diabetes made fewer insertions and deleted more nucleotides at VDJ recombination sites, implying thymic rearrangement abnormalities. Only small numbers of individuals were included in the HLA sub-analyses, which left unresolved whether HLA type had any influence on TCRB rearrangement. PCR might favor shorter templates, but patient and control samples were amplified and corrected together, so any skew would affect both groups equally. Type 1 diabetes patients showed a moderate but significant shortening of TCRB CDR3 length in all four CD4+ subsets. The naive, central memory and regulatory TCRB repertoires appeared to resemble one another more closely among patients than among healthy donors. Sequencing cDNA rather than genomic DNA could over-represent highly expressing activated cells, although activation and CD3 levels did not differ between groups.

This clone was observed a few times. The specificity of this receptor is unknown. Qualities for individual bases were not recorded, and no much larger clone is one base off. A single peripheral blood draw of around 120 mL on average was collected from each donor into heparinised tubes. Naive, central memory, regulatory and stem cell-like memory CD4+ T cells were sorted on a BD FACSAria II using a panel including CD45RO, CCR7, CD25, CD127, CD95 and CD27. All sorted populations exceeded 95% purity. PBMCs were isolated immediately by Lymphoprep density gradient centrifugation and stained directly without culture. Samples were stained and sorted in pairs, with one healthy donor and one patient per experiment, so that batch effects were minimized.

This clonotype was obtained from a young woman in good health. The rearrangement joined TRBV7-2 to TRBJ2-2; the D gene lacks a confident call. Input material: central memory CD4+ T cells from blood. The CDR3 region has the sequence CASSPDGTGELFF. The nucleotide sequence is given as TGTGCCAGCAGCCCCGACGGCACCGGGGAGCTGTTTTTT.